The 27 T cell receptor beta chains below all came from one sample that was sequenced in a study of T-cell memory formation after mild COVID-19. TCRdb called the 5' RACE reads again in MiXCR, with one record for every CDR3 protein. This table has around 410,000 distinct CDR3 sequences, 20% to 25% appearing once. Sample: PBMCs or a T cell subset sorted from them (not recorded which). The receptors shown here come from an adult woman who had mild COVID-19 (a few samples of this study predate the infection). Cell type and time point are not known.

This clonotype has a handful of counts. The CDR3 nucleotides read TGTGCCAGCAGTTACTTCGCCGGACAGGGGAGCCACACAGATACGCAGTATTTT. Amino acid sequence: CASSYFAGQGSHTDTQYF. J is TRBJ2-3 and V is TRBV6-5; 9 positions agree with TRBD1. The CDR3 sequence is 18 residues long. The junction had 10 bases not matched to a gene; V was cut back by 1 base and J by 2 bases. Per the germline V gene, CDR1 is MNHEY and CDR2 is SVGAGI.

The chain combines TRBV7-2 with TRBJ2-1; 10 nucleotides line up with TRBD2. The CDR3 has 20 amino acids. CDR1 SGHTA and CDR2 FQGNSA come from the germline V gene. V dropped 4 bases and J dropped 0; count of bases not matched to a gene: 15. The CDR3 reads CASSSPGISGRGSSYNEQFF. The CDR3 DNA reads as TGTGCCAGCAGCTCCCCAGGGATAAGCGGGAGGGGAAGCTCCTACAATGAGCAGTTCTTC.

This sequence joins TRBV7-8 and TRBJ1-5; no definite D call. The V and J ends lost 5 bases and 7 bases respectively, with 12 bases between them. CDR3 length: 13 amino acids. Germline CDR1 and CDR2: SGHVS and FQNEAQ. The CDR3 DNA follows: TGTGCCAGCAGCCACGACCGGGCCCAGCCCCAGCATTTT. Encoded protein: CASSHDRAQPQHF.

This clonotype appeared a few times. The V call is TRBV20-1, the J call TRBJ2-3, with 7 nucleotides matching TRBD2. The CDR3 spans 17 residues. Germline V CDR1 and CDR2: DFQATT, SNEGSKA (reference sequence). Unmatched junction bases numbered 11, after V lost 1 base and J lost 1 base. DNA for the CDR3: TGCAGTGCTAGAGCCATGGCGGCGGGAGCGGGCACAGATACGCAGTATTTT. This encodes CSARAMAAGAGTDTQYF.

This rearrangement joins TRBV15 to TRBJ1-5, with 7 positions matching TRBD1. Losses at the gene ends were 4 bases for V and 0 bases for J; bases not matched to a gene: 12. The CDR3 contains 18 residues. CDR1 is LNHNV and CDR2 is YYDKDF in the germline V gene (reference sequence). CDR3 amino acids: CATSKGQISYLSNQPQHF. CDR3 sequence (DNA): TGTGCCACCAGCAAGGGACAGATCAGTTACCTTAGCAATCAGCCCCAGCATTTT.

J is TRBJ2-2 and V is TRBV6-5; D possibly matches TRBD1 or TRBD2 (5 bases each). Trimming shortened V by 6 bases and J by 2 bases, and 16 bases separated the two germline ends. This CDR3 comprises 16 residues. The V gene's germline CDR1 is MNHEY and CDR2 SVGAGI. The DNA of the CDR3 is TGTGCCAGCAGCCCTCTTGGGACGGTAAACACCGGGGAGCTGTTTTTT. Protein product: CASSPLGTVNTGELFF.

This chain links TRBV10-3 with TRBJ2-5; 7 bases line up with TRBD2. The CDR3 contains 13 residues. In germline, CDR1 is ENHRY, CDR2 SYGVKD. V gave up 4 bases and J gave up 3 bases; unmatched junction bases: 2. The CDR3 region is CAISGGLEETQYF. DNA of the CDR3: TGTGCCATCAGTGGAGGACTAGAAGAGACCCAGTACTTC.

The chain carries TRBV24-1 and TRBJ2-2, with D possibly TRBD1 on 6 matching bases. Per germline, CDR1 KGHDR and CDR2 SFDVKD. The CDR3 loop spans 15 amino acids. Trimming pared 9 bases from V and 4 bases from J, leaving 17 bases between. CDR3 amino acids: CATEGVSVLTGELFF. The DNA for the CDR3 is TGTGCCACCGAGGGGGTGAGCGTACTCACCGGGGAGCTGTTTTTT.

This clonotype was picked up a small number of times. The V and J genes are TRBV24-1 and TRBJ2-1; D is unclear. The CDR3 totals 12 residues. Per germline, CDR1 KGHDR and CDR2 SFDVKD. Trimming cost V 4 bases and J 10 bases, with 10 bases left between them. The CDR3 region has the DNA TGTGCCACCAGTGAGGCGTGGTCCGAGCAGTTCTTC. This translates into CATSEAWSEQFF.

The chain links TRBV7-2 to TRBJ2-5, with D perhaps TRBD2 (6 bases). This CDR3 has 13 amino acids. Trimming pared 6 bases from V and 4 bases from J, leaving 12 bases between. Germline CDR1 and CDR2: SGHTA and FQGNSA. CDR3 protein: CASSKRAGETQYF. CDR3 bases: TGTGCCAGCAGTAAGCGAGCGGGAGAGACCCAGTACTTC.

The J gene is TRBJ2-1, the V gene TRBV11-2; D tentatively reads TRBD1 or TRBD2 (6 bases each). The CDR3 extends over 15 amino acids. Trimming left V 5 bases short and J 5 bases short, with 16 bases between. CDR1 is SGHAT, CDR2 FQNNGV, per germline. The CDR3 region has the DNA TGTGCCAGCAGCCGAGGGACTTGGACAGACAATGAGCAGTTCTTC. This gives the protein CASSRGTWTDNEQFF. The whole variable domain, remainder taken from reference TRBV11-2 and TRBJ2-1, is EAGVAQSPRYKIIEKRQSVAFWCNPISGHATLYWYQQILGQGPKLLIQFQNNGVVDDSQLPKDRFSAERLKGVDSTLKIQPAKLEDSAVYLCASSRGTWTDNEQFFGPGTRLTVL.

This clonotype was detected a few times. J is TRBJ2-7 and V is TRBV15; TRBD1 matches at 9 bases. The germline gives CDR1 LNHNV, CDR2 YYDKDF (reference sequence). The CDR3 contains 15 residues. Unmatched junction bases numbered 5, after V lost 3 bases and J lost 2 bases. The CDR3 nucleotides read TGTGCCACCAGCAGGTCCGGGACAGGGACCTACGAGCAGTACTTC. It yields the protein CATSRSGTGTYEQYF.

This clonotype showed up just a few times. This rearrangement joins TRBV5-1 to TRBJ1-1; 8 bases line up with TRBD1. Germline values: CDR1 SGHRS, CDR2 YFSETQ. There are 16 residues in the CDR3. V shed 1 base, J shed 0 bases, and the junction held 5 bases outside the gene matches. The CDR3 region is CASSLLAGGVNTEAFF. The CDR3 DNA reads as TGCGCCAGCAGCTTGTTGGCAGGGGGCGTGAACACTGAAGCTTTCTTT.

The table lists this clonotype with a few counts. The V and J genes are TRBV5-6 and TRBJ2-5; D may be TRBD1 (6 bases). Deletions cut 5 bases from V and 2 bases from J, with 10 bases between. Per germline, CDR1 SGHDT and CDR2 YYEEEE. This CDR3 region has 13 residues. The CDR3 DNA follows: TGTGCCAGCAGGCGGACAGCTCAAGAGACCCAGTACTTC. Protein: CASRRTAQETQYF.

The V call is TRBV4-1, the J call TRBJ2-1, with 7 bases fitting TRBD1. This CDR3 has 16 amino acids. Germline lookup yields CDR1 MGHRA and CDR2 YSYEKL. The V segment lost 2 bases and the J segment 4 bases; nucleotides outside the gene matches: 8. The CDR3 DNA reads as TGCGCCAGCAGCCAACAAGGACAGGATTATTACAATGAGCAGTTCTTC. Amino acids: CASSQQGQDYYNEQFF.

The chain employs TRBV20-1 and TRBJ2-1, with D possibly being TRBD2 (6 bases). V was clipped by 0 bases and J by 6 bases, with 12 bases between them. Germline V gene lookup returns CDR1 DFQATT and CDR2 SNEGSKA (reference sequence). The CDR3 sequence is 14 residues long. In DNA form, the CDR3 reads TGCAGTGCTAGAGATCCGAGGGGAGGCAATGAGCAGTTCTTC. Amino acid sequence: CSARDPRGGNEQFF.

V gene TRBV20-1 combines with J gene TRBJ2-2; TRBD2 agrees at 12 bases. The CDR3 has 16 amino acids. J lost 1 base, V lost 6 bases, and 6 bases had no gene match. CDR1 DFQATT and CDR2 SNEGSKA come from the germline V gene (reference sequence). The CDR3 protein is CSARLAGAKNTGELFF. CDR3 in DNA: TGCAGTGCGCGACTAGCGGGGGCCAAGAACACCGGGGAGCTGTTTTTT.

This clonotype was found a few times. The chain joins TRBV7-9 to TRBJ1-2; maybe TRBD1 (5 bases). Per germline, CDR1 SEHNR and CDR2 FQNEAQ (reference sequence). The CDR3 is made up of 14 amino acids. Trimming took off 5 bases at V and 3 bases at J, with 13 bases between the two ends. CDR3 loop: CASSAGRGDYGYTF. CDR3 nucleotide sequence: TGTGCCAGCAGCGCCGGTAGGGGCGACTATGGCTACACCTTC.

This clonotype showed up just a few times. The chain recombines TRBV5-8 with TRBJ1-5; D not resolved. The CDR3 runs 13 residues. Trimming cost V 3 bases and J 3 bases, with 7 bases left between them. CDR1 SGHTS and CDR2 YDEGEE come from the germline V gene. CDR3 amino acids: CASSWPPNQPQHF. Here the CDR3 DNA reads TGTGCCAGCAGCTGGCCCCCCAATCAGCCCCAGCATTTT.

V usage is TRBV7-9 and J usage is TRBJ1-1; D unresolved. Looked up from germline, CDR1 is SEHNR and CDR2 is FQNEAQ (reference sequence). CDR3 size: 12 residues. Deletions cut 5 bases from V and 8 bases from J, with 12 bases between. CDR3 coding DNA: TGTGCCAGCAGCCGAGACATACCCGAAGCTTTCTTT. Encoded protein: CASSRDIPEAFF.

This clonotype was counted between two and nine times. The V gene is TRBV7-8, the J gene TRBJ2-1; 12 bases map to TRBD2. CDR1 and CDR2 from the germline V gene are SGHVS and FQNEAQ. The CDR3 spans 15 residues. Germline trimming cut 5 bases from V and 7 bases from J; bases unmatched to any gene: 6. The CDR3 loop reads CASSATSGSGNEQFF. The CDR3 region has the DNA TGTGCCAGCAGCGCGACTAGCGGGAGTGGTAATGAGCAGTTCTTC.

This clonotype has more than one count but fewer than ten. The chain recombines TRBV7-2 with TRBJ2-1; 10 bases align to TRBD2. The trim removed 5 bases at V and 5 bases at J, leaving 3 bases unmatched. Per germline, CDR1 SGHTA and CDR2 FQGNSA. CDR3 length: 14 amino acids. The DNA of the CDR3 is TGTGCCAGCAGCCTAACTAGCGGGGACAATGAGCAGTTCTTC. It translates to CASSLTSGDNEQFF.

This clonotype was recorded many times. The V call is TRBV3-1, the J call TRBJ2-4, with 7 bases that match TRBD2. V lost 3 bases to trimming and J lost 8 bases; unmatched junction nucleotides: 7. Germline V gives CDR1 LGHDT, CDR2 YNNKEL (reference sequence). The CDR3 covers 14 residues. CDR3 in amino acids: CASSQGGDADIQYF. The CDR3 coding sequence is TGTGCCAGCAGCCAGGGAGGGGACGCGGACATTCAGTACTTC.

This clonotype has just a few counts. The V gene is TRBV7-6, the J gene TRBJ2-5; unclear D gene. The CDR3 loop spans 15 amino acids. The V end lost 0 bases, the J end lost 1 base, and 9 bases lay between the germline ends. Germline loops: CDR1 SGHVS, CDR2 FNYEAQ. The CDR3 is CASSLAGQIQETQYF. CDR3 nucleotide sequence: TGTGCCAGCAGCTTAGCCGGGCAAATCCAAGAGACCCAGTACTTC.

There are many counts of this clonotype. This rearrangement joins TRBV7-9 to TRBJ2-7; 9 positions agree with TRBD1. Germline V gene sequence: CDR1 SEHNR, CDR2 FQNEAQ (reference sequence). The junction had 6 bases not matched to a gene; V was cut back by 1 base and J by 2 bases. The length of the CDR3 is 16 residues. CDR3 protein: CASSLGGTGRTYEQYF. CDR3 nucleotide sequence: TGTGCCAGCAGCTTAGGGGGGACAGGGAGGACCTACGAGCAGTACTTC. The variable domain in full, completed from reference TRBV7-9 and TRBJ2-7, reads DTGVSQNPRHKITKRGQNVTFRCDPISEHNRLYWYRQTLGQGPEFLTYFQNEAQLEKSRLLSDRFSAERPKGSFSTLEIQRTEQGDSAMYLCASSLGGTGRTYEQYFGPGTRLTVT.

This clonotype has more than one count but fewer than ten. The V and J genes are TRBV6-5 and TRBJ2-1; D not certain. The CDR3 covers 12 residues. The germline gives CDR1 MNHEY, CDR2 SVGAGI. With 0 bases removed from V and 7 bases from J, the gap between germline ends came to 4 bases. CDR3 loop: CASSYSNNEQFF. CDR3 in DNA: TGTGCCAGCAGTTACTCGAATAATGAGCAGTTCTTC.

This clonotype was seen a handful of times. This sequence joins TRBV5-6 and TRBJ2-1; 10 bases fit TRBD2. The germline V gene has CDR1 SGHDT and CDR2 YYEEEE. This CDR3 contains 16 residues. The junction had 7 bases not matched to a gene; V was cut back by 3 bases and J by 4 bases. DNA of the CDR3: TGTGCCAGCAGCTCCCTAGCGGGAGTGGGGTACAATGAGCAGTTCTTC. This translates into CASSSLAGVGYNEQFF.